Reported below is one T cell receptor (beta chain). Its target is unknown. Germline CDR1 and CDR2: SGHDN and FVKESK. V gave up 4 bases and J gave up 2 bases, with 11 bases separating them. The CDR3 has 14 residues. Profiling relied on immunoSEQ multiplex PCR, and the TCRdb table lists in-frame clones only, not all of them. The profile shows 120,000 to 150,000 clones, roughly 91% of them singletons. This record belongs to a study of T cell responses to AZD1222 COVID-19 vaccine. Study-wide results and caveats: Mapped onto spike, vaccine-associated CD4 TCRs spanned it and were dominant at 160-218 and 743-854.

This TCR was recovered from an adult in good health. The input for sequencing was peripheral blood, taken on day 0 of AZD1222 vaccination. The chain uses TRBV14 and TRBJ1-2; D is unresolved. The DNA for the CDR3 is TGTGCCAGCAGCCCCCAGACAACCAACTATGGCTACACCTTC. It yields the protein CASSPQTTNYGYTF.